One sample yielded the 27 T cell receptor beta chains listed below, sequenced in a study of T cells in Graves' hyperthyroidism and ophthalmopathy. Amplification of TCR beta CDR3 regions was performed using RNA transcripts as template. The HTBI set primed first-round TCR CDR3 RT-PCR. Each CDR3 protein gets one entry after TCRdb re-called the multiplex PCR reads with MiXCR. The table lists a few hundred thousand distinct CDR3 sequences, about 16% of them singletons. Sequenced: blood. The receptor source for this set is a woman aged 25 to 39 with Graves' hyperthyroidism.

This clonotype was detected only a few times. The chain uses TRBV7-2 and TRBJ1-3; the D is unclear. Germline V gene data show CDR1 as SGHTA and CDR2 as FQGNSA. V was trimmed by 4 bases and J by 0 bases, leaving 10 bases between them. The CDR3 runs to 15 residues. The CDR3 DNA reads as TGTGCCAGCAGCTCTAGTCCTGCCTCTGGAAACACCATATATTTT. It yields the protein CASSSSPASGNTIYF.

This clonotype came up a few times. The chain uses TRBV3-1 and TRBJ1-6; no reliable D call. CDR3 length: 16 residues. V lost 0 bases to trimming and J lost 0 bases, with 6 bases between them. Germline CDR1 LGHDT, CDR2 YNNKEL (reference sequence). The DNA for the CDR3 is TGTGCCAGCAGCCAAGAGCAGAGCTCCTATAATTCACCCCTCCACTTT. As protein: CASSQEQSSYNSPLHF.

This clonotype has at least ten counts. The chain uses TRBV20-1 and TRBJ1-5; D might be TRBD1 (5 bases). The CDR3 extends over 14 amino acids. The germline CDR1 and CDR2 sequences are DFQATT and SNEGSKA (reference sequence). The V end was cut by 3 bases, the J end by 1 base, with 10 bases between. This CDR3 reads CSASLGRSNQPQHF. The CDR3 coding sequence is TGCAGTGCTAGTCTGGGACGCAGCAATCAGCCCCAGCATTTT.

This clonotype appeared many times. This chain connects TRBV30 to TRBJ1-2; the match to TRBD1 covers 12 bases. The trim removed 3 bases at V and 4 bases at J, leaving 9 bases unmatched. Germline V gene data show CDR1 as GTSNPN and CDR2 as SVGIG (reference sequence). The CDR3 runs 16 residues. CDR3 sequence reads: CAWSAGTGGMGYGYTF. DNA for the CDR3: TGTGCCTGGAGCGCCGGGACAGGGGGCATGGGCTATGGCTACACCTTC.

This clonotype was observed a few times. The chain recombines TRBV6-1 with TRBJ1-4; 9 bases are shared with TRBD1. Germline trimming cut 6 bases from V and 7 bases from J; bases unmatched to any gene: 21. CDR1 MNHNS and CDR2 SASEGT come from the germline V gene. The CDR3 runs to 19 residues. The CDR3 DNA reads as TGTGCCAGCAGCCATCCTTTGGACAGGGGACCACCCGTGGGTGAAAAACTGTTTTTT. It encodes CASSHPLDRGPPVGEKLFF.

The chain links TRBV6-1 to TRBJ1-2, with 7 nucleotides matching TRBD1. CDR1 is MNHNS, CDR2 SASEGT, per germline. CDR3 length equals 13 residues. The ends lost 6 bases at V and 4 bases at J; junction bases unmatched: 5. The CDR3 coding sequence is TGTGCCAGCAGGGGACAGCCTTCCTATGGCTACACCTTC. This encodes CASRGQPSYGYTF.

In DNA, the CDR3 is TGCAGTGTCGAGAGGTTGGCGGGACCCTCCTACGAGCAGTACTTC. Residues: CSVERLAGPSYEQYF. V and J are TRBV20-1 and TRBJ2-7; tentative D call: TRBD2 (6 bases). V shed 7 bases and J shed 0 bases, with 19 bases lying between them. The CDR3 is 15 amino acids. Germline CDR1 DFQATT, CDR2 SNEGSKA (reference sequence).

This clonotype was counted at least ten times. The chain employs TRBV28 and TRBJ1-2; D is uncertain. The CDR3 extends over 14 amino acids. Looked up from germline, CDR1 is MDHEN and CDR2 is SYDVKM. V was shortened by 2 bases and J by 4 bases, with 11 bases between the two germline ends. The CDR3 sequence is CASSLVQPLYGYTF. The CDR3, as DNA: TGTGCCAGCAGTTTAGTACAGCCCCTCTATGGCTACACCTTC.

The table lists this clonotype with a few counts. This chain uses TRBV7-2 with TRBJ1-2, with D tentatively TRBD1 (5 bases). This CDR3 comprises 15 residues. The germline gives CDR1 SGHTA, CDR2 FQGNSA. The germline V and J ends were trimmed by 5 bases and 0 bases, with 13 bases remaining between them. In DNA, the CDR3 is TGTGCCAGCAGCCCCGGGGGGGGAGCTAACTATGGCTACACCTTC. It translates to CASSPGGGANYGYTF.

The chain recombines TRBV10-3 with TRBJ2-3; 8 bases fit TRBD1. Germline lookup yields CDR1 ENHRY and CDR2 SYGVKD. V lost 6 bases and J lost 7; bases outside the gene matches: 15. The CDR3 has 16 amino acids. The CDR3 DNA reads TGTGCCATCAGCCACGATAGGACAGGGCTGGGGAATACGCAGTATTTT. This gives the protein CAISHDRTGLGNTQYF.

The table lists this clonotype with a few counts. The chain recombines TRBV11-1 with TRBJ2-3, with 9 nucleotides matching TRBD1. V was clipped by 3 bases and J by 11 bases; unmatched bases: 6. This CDR3 spans 13 amino acids. CDR1 and CDR2 from the germline V gene are SGHAT and FQDESV (reference sequence). The CDR3 DNA is TGTGCCAGCAGCTTCTACAGGGGGCTGGGGCAGTATTTT. The encoded protein is CASSFYRGLGQYF.

This clonotype occurred many times. The V call is TRBV5-5, the J call TRBJ2-1; 9 bases fit TRBD1. J lost 2 bases, V lost 4 bases, and 4 bases had no gene match. The CDR3 contains 15 residues. The germline gives CDR1 SGHKS, CDR2 YYEKEE (reference sequence). CDR3 sequence: CASSRDREAYNEQFF. The CDR3 region has the DNA TGTGCCAGCAGCCGGGACAGGGAGGCCTACAATGAGCAGTTCTTC.

The rearrangement links TRBV2 to TRBJ2-7; 12 nucleotides align to TRBD1. Trimming removed 7 bases from V and 6 bases from J; junction bases left unmatched: 4. Per the germline V gene, CDR1 is SNHLY and CDR2 is FYNNEI. The CDR3 is 13 amino acids. The CDR3 sequence: CASKGQGAGEQYF. In nucleotides, the CDR3 is TGTGCCAGCAAGGGACAGGGGGCTGGCGAGCAGTACTTC.

The chain combines TRBV14 with TRBJ2-2; TRBD1 is a possible D gene (6 bases). The CDR3 runs 15 residues. V shed 4 bases and J shed 5 bases, with 14 bases lying between them. CDR1 is SGHDN, CDR2 FVKESK, per germline. CDR3 sequence: CASSRDYRVTGELFF. The CDR3 DNA sequence: TGTGCCAGCAGCCGAGACTACAGGGTGACCGGGGAGCTGTTTTTT.

This clonotype came up a few times. The chain carries TRBV5-1 and TRBJ2-2, with 9 positions matching TRBD1. Germline assignment: CDR1 SGHRS and CDR2 YFSETQ. The CDR3 has 15 amino acids. V lost 0 bases and J lost 4; bases outside the gene matches: 1. The CDR3: CASSLATGGTGELFF. CDR3 sequence (DNA): TGCGCCAGCAGCTTGGCGACAGGGGGCACCGGGGAGCTGTTTTTT.

This clonotype was seen many times. This chain links TRBV11-2 with TRBJ1-4, with D perhaps matching TRBD1 (5 bases). The germline V and J ends were trimmed by 5 bases and 2 bases, with 6 bases remaining between them. Looked up from germline, CDR1 is SGHAT and CDR2 is FQNNGV. The CDR3 consists of 13 residues. The chain's CDR3 is CASSGATNEKLFF. Written as DNA, the CDR3 is TGTGCCAGCAGCGGGGCGACTAATGAAAAACTGTTTTTT.

Remarks on this clonotype: Since a much larger clone is just one base distant, this may be a read error. The chain combines TRBV28 with TRBJ2-5, with 7 bases identical to TRBD1. The CDR3 totals 14 residues. CDR1 and CDR2 (germline): MDHEN, SYDVKM. V was pared by 4 bases and J by 4 bases, with 6 bases of the junction left unmatched. CDR3 residues: CASSSTGTVETQYF. The CDR3, as DNA: TGTGCCAGCAGTTCGACCGGGACAGTAGAGACCCAGTACTTC.

The table lists this clonotype with a few counts. The genes are TRBV11-2 and TRBJ2-3; 9 bases line up with TRBD2. This CDR3 spans 18 amino acids. With V trimmed by 5 bases and J by 0 bases, 12 bases remained unmatched. Germline V gene lookup returns CDR1 SGHAT and CDR2 FQNNGV. This chain's CDR3 is CASSNRLAATTSTDTQYF. The DNA for the CDR3 is TGTGCCAGCAGCAACAGACTAGCGGCTACGACTAGCACAGATACGCAGTATTTT.

V and J are TRBV7-2 and TRBJ2-1, with TRBD1 matching 7 bases. There are 12 residues in the CDR3. Germline CDR1 reads SGHTA; CDR2 reads FQGNSA. Trimming took 5 bases from V and 8 from J; bases not matched to a gene: 3. The CDR3 region is CASSPDRDEQFF. CDR3 DNA: TGTGCCAGCAGCCCAGACAGGGATGAGCAGTTCTTC.

This clonotype showed up many times. This rearrangement joins TRBV6-1 to TRBJ2-1; perhaps TRBD1 as D (5 bases). CDR3 size: 13 residues. V lost 5 bases, J lost 8 bases, and 13 bases lay in between. The germline CDR1 and CDR2 sequences are MNHNS and SASEGT. The CDR3 DNA follows: TGTGCCAGCAGTACCCAAACAGGACATGAGCAGTTCTTC. Its translation: CASSTQTGHEQFF.

This clonotype was observed at least ten times. V gene TRBV5-1 combines with J gene TRBJ2-7, with D possibly TRBD1 on 6 matching bases. This CDR3 is built from 14 residues. Looked up from germline, CDR1 is SGHRS and CDR2 is YFSETQ. The V end lost 4 bases, the J end lost 5 bases, and 16 bases lay between the germline ends. The CDR3: CASSLQGVQDEQYF. CDR3 sequence (DNA): TGCGCCAGCAGCCTACAGGGAGTCCAAGACGAGCAGTACTTC.

This chain uses TRBV3-1 with TRBJ2-3, with D maybe TRBD2 (6 bases). Trimming cost V 1 base and J 4 bases, with 15 bases left between them. Germline V gives CDR1 LGHDT, CDR2 YNNKEL (reference sequence). The CDR3 is 16 residues long. Written as DNA, the CDR3 is TGTGCCAGCAGCCAAGGGGGGAGGACACGCGCAGATACGCAGTATTTT. Translated, it gives CASSQGGRTRADTQYF.

This clonotype was observed at least ten times. This chain links TRBV20-1 with TRBJ1-2; 8 nucleotides line up with TRBD1. The V segment lost 0 bases and the J segment 5 bases; nucleotides outside the gene matches: 5. The length of the CDR3 is 14 residues. CDR1 DFQATT and CDR2 SNEGSKA come from the germline V gene (reference sequence). The CDR3 region has the DNA TGCAGTGCTAGAGATATTGGACAGGGTTATGGCTACACCTTC. It specifies CSARDIGQGYGYTF.

This clonotype was counted between two and nine times. The chain carries TRBV7-9 and TRBJ2-1; 7 nucleotides match TRBD1. Trimming removed 5 bases from V and 3 bases from J; junction bases left unmatched: 7. This CDR3 has 15 residues. Germline CDR1 SEHNR, CDR2 FQNEAQ (reference sequence). The CDR3 sequence: CASSIGQEHYNEQFF. The CDR3 DNA reads TGTGCCAGCAGCATCGGACAGGAACACTACAATGAGCAGTTCTTC.

Only a few counts were recorded for this clonotype. The chain recombines TRBV6-5 with TRBJ1-1; TRBD1 agrees at 7 bases. Trimming took 6 bases from V and 14 from J; bases not matched to a gene: 15. The CDR3 spans 13 residues. Germline lookup yields CDR1 MNHEY and CDR2 SVGAGI. The CDR3 region is CASSRISGTVGFF. The CDR3 DNA follows: TGTGCCAGCAGCCGTATTTCCGGGACAGTGGGATTCTTT.

As for this clonotype: A read error is possible here, since a much larger clone lies one base away. The V call is TRBV7-9, the J call TRBJ2-3; 12 bases map to TRBD1. The V gene end was trimmed by 6 bases and the J gene end by 5 bases; junction bases not matched to a gene: 6. The CDR3 spans 15 residues. Germline V gene data show CDR1 as SEHNR and CDR2 as FQNEAQ (reference sequence). The CDR3 reads CASRPGQGAIDTQYF. CDR3 nucleotides: TGTGCCAGCAGACCGGGACAGGGGGCTATAGATACGCAGTATTTT. The full variable domain, in which reference TRBV7-9 and TRBJ2-3 provide the parts outside the CDR3, is DTGVSQNPRHKITKRGQNVTFRCDPISEHNRLYWYRQTLGQGPEFLTYFQNEAQLEKSRLLSDRFSAERPKGSFSTLEIQRTEQGDSAMYLCASRPGQGAIDTQYFGPGTRLTVL.

This clonotype was counted ten times or more. This chain connects TRBV20-1 to TRBJ2-5, with D possibly being TRBD1 (6 bases). V lost 3 bases and J lost 2, with 7 bases in between. This CDR3 region has 12 residues. Germline-derived CDR1 and CDR2 are DFQATT and SNEGSKA (reference sequence). The CDR3 sequence is CSARDSQETQYF. In DNA, the CDR3 is TGCAGTGCTAGGGACAGTCAAGAGACCCAGTACTTC.